Reported below is one T cell receptor (beta chain). Its specificity is unknown. The sample comes from a study of T cell responses to AZD1222 COVID-19 vaccine. Germline trimming cut 5 bases from V and 2 bases from J; bases unmatched to any gene: 4. The germline V gene has CDR1 SNHLY and CDR2 FYNNEI. The CDR3 length is 14 residues. TCRdb's copy holds only in-frame clones and misses some; the assay was immunoSEQ multiplex PCR. The sample has roughly 150,000 clones, 88% seen once. Findings and limits, study-wide: Only a handful of AZD1222 recipients, several in all, had baseline seropositivity. Reportedly, nearly half the spike-specific TCRs target unmutated variant regions. Females made up more of the donors, who were largely white British, and clonal diversity may have come out too low.

The sample here was peripheral blood, taken on day 0 of MenACWY control vaccination. The TCR comes from an adult in good health. The rearrangement links TRBV2 to TRBJ1-1, with 8 bases identical to TRBD1. DNA for the CDR3: TGTGCCAGCAGTTTCGACAGGGGAAACACTGAAGCTTTCTTT. Translation: CASSFDRGNTEAFF.